The rows below give T cell receptor beta chains drawn from one sample of a study of OX40 agonist ivuxolimab in advanced cancers. TCRdb's copy holds only in-frame clones and misses some; the assay was immunoSEQ multiplex PCR. The data contain approximately 24,000 clones, 60% to 85% of them singletons. The source was CD4+ or CD8+ T cells sorted from blood, collected in a trial of the OX40 agonist ivuxolimab. The source is an adult with an advanced solid tumor such as melanoma, head and neck, liver or kidney cancer. Each CDR3 is given with its conserved first and last residue. D genes are given only for firm matches. Where a row states a size, it is once, few, many or the class of an expanded clone; other rows omit it.

size | J | V | D | CDR3 | DNA
- | TRBJ1-2 | TRBV7-2 | - | CASSSSTTRKVRGYTF | TGTGCCAGCAGCTCATCGACCACGCGGAAGGTCCGTGGCTACACCTTC
- | TRBJ1-5 | TRBV6-6 | TRBD1 | CASSPGQGVNQPQHF | TGTGCCAGCAGCCCGGGACAGGGGGTTAATCAGCCCCAGCATTTT
medium-sized | TRBJ1-4 | TRBV6-6 | - | CASSRDYNEKLFF | TGTGCCAGCAGCAGGGATTATAATGAAAAACTGTTTTTT
- | TRBJ1-3 | TRBV7-3 | - | CASSTDAGNTIYF | TGTGCCAGCAGCACGGACGCCGGAAACACCATATATTTT
- | TRBJ2-3 | TRBV7-7 | - | CASSFGRAGTDTQYF | TGTGCTAGCAGCTTTGGCAGGGCGGGCACAGATACGCAGTATTTT
- | TRBJ2-7 | TRBV11-2 | - | CASSRGTPLGVEQYF | TGTGCCAGCAGCCGAGGTACTCCTTTGGGGGTCGAGCAGTACTTC
- | TRBJ2-4 | TRBV5-1 | - | CASSLVAGMIAKNIQYF | TGCGCCAGCAGCTTGGTGGCGGGGATGATAGCCAAAAACATTCAGTACTTC
- | TRBJ1-1 | TRBV7-2 | - | CASSLDIAWEGNTEAFF | TGTGCCAGCAGCTTAGATATAGCTTGGGAGGGGAACACTGAAGCTTTCTTT
- | TRBJ2-1 | TRBV7-2 | - | CASSAQPTSRNEQFF | TGTGCCAGCAGCGCCCAGCCAACTAGTCGTAATGAGCAGTTCTTC
once | TRBJ1-2 | TRBV7-2 | - | CASSLVQLNYGYTF | TGTGCCAGCAGCTTAGTACAACTTAACTATGGCTACACCTTC
- | TRBJ2-1 | TRBV4-3 | - | CASSQVPSNEQFF | TGCGCCAGCAGCCAAGTTCCTAGTAATGAGCAGTTCTTC
once | TRBJ2-3 | TRBV19 | TRBD2 | CASSDRGGPSTDTQYF | TGTGCCAGTAGCGACCGGGGGGGGCCAAGCACAGATACGCAGTATTTT
- | TRBJ1-2 | TRBV7-2 | - | CATREGGLIYGYTF | TGTGCCACCCGAGAGGGGGGCCTAATCTATGGCTACACCTTC
- | TRBJ1-1 | TRBV7-2 | - | CASSINGGQLNTEAFF | TGTGCCAGCAGCATTAATGGAGGACAGCTGAACACTGAAGCTTTCTTT
- | TRBJ1-3 | TRBV28 | - | CASSGPGNTIYF | TGTGCCAGCAGCGGGCCTGGAAACACCATATATTTT
- | TRBJ1-1 | TRBV5-4 | - | CASSAQNTEAFF | TGTGCCAGCAGCGCGCAGAACACTGAAGCTTTCTTT
- | TRBJ2-2 | TRBV19 | TRBD1 | CASSIQGRGNTGELFF | TGTGCCAGTAGCATACAGGGGCGTGGGAACACCGGGGAGCTGTTTTTT
few | TRBJ2-3 | TRBV7-3 | - | CASSRDYTSTDTQYF | TGTGCCAGCAGCCGAGACTACACTAGCACAGATACGCAGTATTTT
- | TRBJ2-7 | TRBV18 | - | CASSHLGGPTYEQYF | TGTGCCAGCTCCCATCTAGGGGGGCCTACCTACGAGCAGTACTTC
few | TRBJ1-4 | TRBV19 | - | CASSIGGKKLFF | TGTGCCAGTAGTATTGGCGGGAAAAAACTGTTTTTT
- | TRBJ2-7 | TRBV19 | - | CASTSFEGDEQYF | TGTGCCAGTACCTCCTTTGAGGGGGACGAGCAGTACTTC
- | TRBJ2-1 | TRBV11-2 | - | CASSTQGGGRNEQFF | TGTGCCAGCAGCACGCAGGGGGGGGGACGAAATGAGCAGTTCTTC
- | TRBJ2-1 | TRBV5-1 | - | CASSLVIWGSGNEQFF | TGCGCCAGCAGCTTGGTGATTTGGGGGAGTGGCAATGAGCAGTTCTTC